The present T cell receptor beta chain was sequenced within a study of graft-versus-host responses after intestinal transplantation. Study background: Anti-thymocyte globulin induction was given to all recipients, followed by tacrolimus and steroids for 2 to 3 years. General study findings and limits: Some patients had graft-donor T cell macrochimerism. In their allografts, the ratios of graft-versus-host to host-versus-graft T cell clones were high.

The CDR3 contains 16 residues. V shed 2 bases and J shed 0 bases, with 9 bases lying between them. Germline CDR1 SGHRS, CDR2 YFSETQ. The sample holds a few counts of this clone. What it binds is unknown. Produced via immunoSEQ multiplex PCR; TCRdb's table is partial and in-frame only. Here the sample spans 15,000 to 20,000 clones, roughly four fifths being singletons. The chain carries TRBV5-1 and TRBJ2-6; D remains ambiguous. This clonotype originated in a human patient who received an intestinal transplant, so some T cells may come from the graft donor. The source material was PBMCs, sampled 14 days after transplant. The CDR3 protein is CASSLERDSGANVLTF. CDR3 coding DNA: TGCGCCAGCAGCTTAGAGCGCGACTCTGGGGCCAACGTCCTGACTTTC.